The entry below describes one TCR beta chain. J was trimmed by 2 bases and V by 3 bases; bases with no gene match: 8. This CDR3 spans 15 amino acids. Germline CDR1 reads SGHRS; CDR2 reads YFSETQ. The sample is drawn from a study of T cell changes during pregnancy in multiple sclerosis. The assay was immunoSEQ multiplex PCR, and TCRdb's table has in-frame clones only and misses some. The repertoire holds 20,000 or so clones, 70% to 90% seen once, with roughly 6% in the top ten. The clonotype originates from a female donor in good health, enrolled as a control in a pregnancy study. The chain recombines TRBV5-1 with TRBJ2-7, with 7 bases lining up with TRBD1. Sequencing was performed on CD8+ T cells from peripheral blood mononuclear cells, taken in the third trimester of pregnancy. This CDR3 reads CASSSDRQNPYEQYF. The CDR3 nucleotides read TGCGCCAGCAGCTCGGACAGGCAGAACCCCTACGAGCAGTACTTC.